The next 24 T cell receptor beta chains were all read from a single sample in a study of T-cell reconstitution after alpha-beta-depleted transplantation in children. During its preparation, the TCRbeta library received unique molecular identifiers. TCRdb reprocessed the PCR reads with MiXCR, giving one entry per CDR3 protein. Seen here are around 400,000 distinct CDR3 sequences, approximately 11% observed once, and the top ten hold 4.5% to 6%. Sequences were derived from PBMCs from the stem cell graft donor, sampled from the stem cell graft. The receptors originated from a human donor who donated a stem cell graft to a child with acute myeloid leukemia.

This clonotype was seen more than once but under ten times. The CDR3 bases are TGTGCCATCAGGACAGGGGGGTTCTACGAGCAGTACTTC. Translating gives CAIRTGGFYEQYF. The chain joins TRBV10-3 to TRBJ2-7, with 9 bases fitting TRBD1. The J segment lost 3 bases and the V segment lost 6 bases, leaving 3 bases of the junction unmatched. Per germline, CDR1 ENHRY and CDR2 SYGVKD. CDR3 length equals 13 residues.

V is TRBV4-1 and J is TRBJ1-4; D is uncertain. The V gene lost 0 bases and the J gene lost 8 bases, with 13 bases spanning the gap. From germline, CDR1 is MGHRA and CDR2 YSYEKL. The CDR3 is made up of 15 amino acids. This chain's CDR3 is CASSQEGSEAEKLFF. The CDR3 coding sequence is TGCGCCAGCAGCCAAGAGGGGTCTGAGGCGGAAAAACTGTTTTTT.

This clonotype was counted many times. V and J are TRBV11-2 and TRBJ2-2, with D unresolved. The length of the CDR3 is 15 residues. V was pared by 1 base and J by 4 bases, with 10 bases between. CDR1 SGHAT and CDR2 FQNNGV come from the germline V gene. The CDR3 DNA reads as TGTGCCAGCAGCTTAGGAACTCGAGTCACCGGGGAGCTGTTTTTT. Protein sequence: CASSLGTRVTGELFF.

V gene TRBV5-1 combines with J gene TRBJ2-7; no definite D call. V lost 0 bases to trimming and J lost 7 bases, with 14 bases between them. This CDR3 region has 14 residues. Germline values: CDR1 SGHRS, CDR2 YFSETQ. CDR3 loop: CASSLGLPRDEQYF. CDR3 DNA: TGCGCCAGCAGCTTGGGGTTACCCCGTGATGAGCAGTACTTC.

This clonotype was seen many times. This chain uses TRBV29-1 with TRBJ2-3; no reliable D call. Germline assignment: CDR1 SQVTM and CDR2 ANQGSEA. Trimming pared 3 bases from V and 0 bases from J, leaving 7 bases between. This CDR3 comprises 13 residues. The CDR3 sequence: CSVDIGSTDTQYF. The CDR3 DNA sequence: TGCAGCGTTGATATCGGAAGCACAGATACGCAGTATTTT.

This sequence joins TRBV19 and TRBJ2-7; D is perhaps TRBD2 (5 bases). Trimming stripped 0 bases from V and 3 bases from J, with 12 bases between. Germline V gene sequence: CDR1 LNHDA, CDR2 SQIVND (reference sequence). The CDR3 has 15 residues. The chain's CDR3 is CASSIDPGIGYEQYF. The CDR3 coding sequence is TGTGCCAGTAGTATAGATCCCGGGATTGGCTACGAGCAGTACTTC. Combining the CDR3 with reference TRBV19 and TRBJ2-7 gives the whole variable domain DGGITQSPKYLFRKEGQNVTLSCEQNLNHDAMYWYRQDPGQGLRLIYYSQIVNDFQKGDIAEGYSVSREKKESFPLTVTSAQKNPTAFYLCASSIDPGIGYEQYFGPGTRLTVT.

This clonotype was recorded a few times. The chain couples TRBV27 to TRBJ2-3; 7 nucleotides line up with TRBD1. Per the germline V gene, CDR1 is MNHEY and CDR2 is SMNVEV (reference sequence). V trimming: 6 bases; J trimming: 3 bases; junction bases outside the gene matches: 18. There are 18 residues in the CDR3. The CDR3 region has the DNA TGTGCCAGCAGCCACTTACAACCGGGACAGAGAAAAACAGATACGCAGTATTTT. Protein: CASSHLQPGQRKTDTQYF.

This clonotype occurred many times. The CDR3 loop reads CASSLRAGARTEAFF. The CDR3 coding sequence is TGTGCCAGCAGTCTCCGCGCAGGGGCAAGAACTGAAGCTTTCTTT. The rearrangement joins TRBV25-1 to TRBJ1-1, with D possibly being TRBD1 (6 bases). CDR3 length equals 15 residues. Per the germline V gene, CDR1 is MGHDK and CDR2 is SYGVNS. The ends were cut back, 5 bases at V and 5 bases at J, with 18 bases in the middle. Based on the CDR3 plus reference TRBV25-1 and TRBJ1-1, the full variable domain is EADIYQTPRYLVIGTGKKITLECSQTMGHDKMYWYQQDPGMELHLIHYSYGVNSTEKGDLSSESTVSRIRTEHFPLTLESARPSHTSQYLCASSLRAGARTEAFFGQGTRLTVV.

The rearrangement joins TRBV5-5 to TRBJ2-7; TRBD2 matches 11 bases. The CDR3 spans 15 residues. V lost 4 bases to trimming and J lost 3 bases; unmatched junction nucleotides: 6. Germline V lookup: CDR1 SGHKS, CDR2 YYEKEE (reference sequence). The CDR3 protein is CASSPTGTSGYEQYF. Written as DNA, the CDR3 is TGTGCCAGCAGCCCGACCGGGACTAGCGGCTACGAGCAGTACTTC.

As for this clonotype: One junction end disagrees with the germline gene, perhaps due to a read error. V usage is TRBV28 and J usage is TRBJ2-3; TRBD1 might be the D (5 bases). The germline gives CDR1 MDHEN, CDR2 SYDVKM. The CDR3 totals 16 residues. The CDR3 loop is CASSLWTVGSTDAQYF. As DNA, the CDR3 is TGTGCCAGCAGTTTATGGACAGTGGGCAGCACAGATGCGCAGTATTTT.

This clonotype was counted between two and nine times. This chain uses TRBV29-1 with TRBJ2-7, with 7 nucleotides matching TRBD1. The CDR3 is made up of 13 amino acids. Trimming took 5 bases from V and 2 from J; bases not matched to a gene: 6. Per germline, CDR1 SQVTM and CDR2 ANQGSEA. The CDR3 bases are TGCAGCGTTAGCTCAGACAGGGCCTACGAGCAGTACTTC. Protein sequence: CSVSSDRAYEQYF.

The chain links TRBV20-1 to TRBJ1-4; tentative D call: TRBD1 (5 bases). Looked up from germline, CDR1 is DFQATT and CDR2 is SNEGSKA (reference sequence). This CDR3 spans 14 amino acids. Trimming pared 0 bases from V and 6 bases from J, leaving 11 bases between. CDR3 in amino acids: CSAREGGLHEKLFF. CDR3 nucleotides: TGCAGTGCTAGAGAGGGGGGTTTGCATGAAAAACTGTTTTTT.

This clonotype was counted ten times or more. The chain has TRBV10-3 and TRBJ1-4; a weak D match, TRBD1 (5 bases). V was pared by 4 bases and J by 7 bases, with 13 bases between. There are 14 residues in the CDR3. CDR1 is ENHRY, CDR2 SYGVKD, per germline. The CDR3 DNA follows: TGTGCCATCAGTGGGGGGATACCCGGTGAAAAACTGTTTTTT. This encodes CAISGGIPGEKLFF.

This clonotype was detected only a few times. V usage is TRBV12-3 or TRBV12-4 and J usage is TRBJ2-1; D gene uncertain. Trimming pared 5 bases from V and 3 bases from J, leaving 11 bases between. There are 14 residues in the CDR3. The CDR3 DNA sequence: TGTGCCAGCAGTCGTATGGGCGGCTACAATGAGCAGTTCTTC. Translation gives CASSRMGGYNEQFF.

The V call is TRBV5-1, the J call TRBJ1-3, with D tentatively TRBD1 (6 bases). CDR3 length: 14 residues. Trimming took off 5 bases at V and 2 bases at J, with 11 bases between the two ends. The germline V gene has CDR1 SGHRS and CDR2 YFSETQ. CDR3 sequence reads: CASSPGQAGNTIYF. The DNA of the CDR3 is TGCGCCAGCAGTCCGGGACAAGCTGGAAACACCATATATTTT.

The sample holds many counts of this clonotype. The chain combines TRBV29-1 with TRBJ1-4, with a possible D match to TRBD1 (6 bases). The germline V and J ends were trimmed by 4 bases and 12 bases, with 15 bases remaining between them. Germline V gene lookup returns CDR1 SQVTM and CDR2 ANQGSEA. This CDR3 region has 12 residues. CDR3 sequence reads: CSVGNIGGELFF. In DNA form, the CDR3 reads TGCAGCGTTGGGAACATAGGGGGGGAACTGTTTTTT.

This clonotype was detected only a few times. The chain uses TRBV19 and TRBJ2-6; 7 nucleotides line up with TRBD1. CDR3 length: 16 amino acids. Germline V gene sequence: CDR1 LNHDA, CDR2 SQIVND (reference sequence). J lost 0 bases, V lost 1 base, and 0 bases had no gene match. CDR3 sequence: CASSIGTGSGANVLTF. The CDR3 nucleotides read TGTGCCAGTAGTATAGGGACAGGCTCTGGGGCCAACGTCCTGACTTTC.

CDR3 sequence reads: CASSFTSGMGTDTQYF. The DNA of the CDR3 is TGTGCCAGCAGCTTCACTAGCGGGATGGGCACAGATACGCAGTATTTT. V usage is TRBV7-3 and J usage is TRBJ2-3, with 10 bases matching TRBD2. The CDR3 runs 16 residues. V shed 3 bases, J shed 1 base, and the junction held 4 bases outside the gene matches. Germline loops: CDR1 SGHTA, CDR2 FQGTGA.

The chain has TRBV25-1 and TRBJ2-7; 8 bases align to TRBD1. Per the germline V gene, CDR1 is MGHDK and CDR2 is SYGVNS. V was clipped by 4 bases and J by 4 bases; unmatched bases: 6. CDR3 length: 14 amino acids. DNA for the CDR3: TGTGCCAGCAGTGCGACAGGGGTTTTGTACGAGCAGTACTTC. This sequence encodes CASSATGVLYEQYF.

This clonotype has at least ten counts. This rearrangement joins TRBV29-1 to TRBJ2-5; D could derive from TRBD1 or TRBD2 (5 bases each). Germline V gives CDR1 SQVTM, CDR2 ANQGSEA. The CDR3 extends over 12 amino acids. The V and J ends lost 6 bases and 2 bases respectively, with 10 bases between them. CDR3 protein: CSVGTDQETQYF. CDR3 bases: TGCAGCGTAGGGACGGATCAAGAGACCCAGTACTTC.

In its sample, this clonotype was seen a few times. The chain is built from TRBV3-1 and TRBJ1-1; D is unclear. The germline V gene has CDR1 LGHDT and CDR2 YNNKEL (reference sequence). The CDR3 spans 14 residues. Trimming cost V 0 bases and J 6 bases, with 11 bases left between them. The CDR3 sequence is CASSQDISRAEAFF. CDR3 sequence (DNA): TGTGCCAGCAGCCAAGATATATCAAGGGCTGAAGCTTTCTTT.

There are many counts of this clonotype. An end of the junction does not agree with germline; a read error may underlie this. For the CDR3, the DNA is TGTGCCAGCAGCGGGGGAAATGAGCAGTTCTTC. It translates to CASSGGNEQFF. V usage is TRBV5-1 and J usage is TRBJ2-1; 8 bases are a match to TRBD2. This CDR3 comprises 11 residues. Looked up from germline, CDR1 is SGHRS and CDR2 is YFSETQ.

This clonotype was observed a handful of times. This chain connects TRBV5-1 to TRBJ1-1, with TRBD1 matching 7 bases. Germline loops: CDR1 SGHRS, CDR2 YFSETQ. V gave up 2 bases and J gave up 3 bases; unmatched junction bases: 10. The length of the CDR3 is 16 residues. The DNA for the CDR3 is TGCGCCAGCAGCTTAGTACAGGGGCCAGGGTACACTGAAGCTTTCTTT. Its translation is CASSLVQGPGYTEAFF.

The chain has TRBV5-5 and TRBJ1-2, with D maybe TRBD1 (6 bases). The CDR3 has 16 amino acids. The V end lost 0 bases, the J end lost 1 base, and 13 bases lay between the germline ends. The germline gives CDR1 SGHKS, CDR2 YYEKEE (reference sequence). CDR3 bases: TGTGCCAGCAGCTTGGCAGGGGCCGCCATTAACTATGGCTACACCTTC. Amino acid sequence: CASSLAGAAINYGYTF.